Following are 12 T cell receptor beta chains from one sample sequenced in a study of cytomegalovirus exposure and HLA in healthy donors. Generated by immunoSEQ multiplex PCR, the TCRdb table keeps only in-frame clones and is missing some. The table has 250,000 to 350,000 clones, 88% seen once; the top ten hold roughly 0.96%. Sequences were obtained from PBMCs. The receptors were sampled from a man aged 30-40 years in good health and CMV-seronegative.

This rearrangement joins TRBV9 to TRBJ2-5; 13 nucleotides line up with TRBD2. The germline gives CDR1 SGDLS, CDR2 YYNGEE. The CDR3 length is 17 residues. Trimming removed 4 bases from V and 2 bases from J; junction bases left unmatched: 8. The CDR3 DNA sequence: TGTGCCAGCAGCCCAGGACTAGCGGGGGTGGCTCAAGAGACCCAGTACTTC. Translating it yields CASSPGLAGVAQETQYF. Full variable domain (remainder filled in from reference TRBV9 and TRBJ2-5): DSGVTQTPKHLITATGQRVTLRCSPRSGDLSVYWYQQSLDQGLQFLIQYYNGEERAKGNILERFSAQQFPDLHSELNLSSLELGDSALYFCASSPGLAGVAQETQYFGPGTRLLVL.

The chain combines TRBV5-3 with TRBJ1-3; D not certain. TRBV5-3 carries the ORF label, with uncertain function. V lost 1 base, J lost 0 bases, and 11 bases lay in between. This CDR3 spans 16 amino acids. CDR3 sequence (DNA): TGTGCCAGAAGCTTGTCAGGCACCCGCTCTGGAAACACCATATATTTT. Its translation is CARSLSGTRSGNTIYF.

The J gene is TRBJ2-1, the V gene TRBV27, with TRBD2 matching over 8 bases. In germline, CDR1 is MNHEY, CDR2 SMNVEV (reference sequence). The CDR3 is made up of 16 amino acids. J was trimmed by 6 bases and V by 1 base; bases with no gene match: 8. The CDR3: CASSLFFGGAGNEQFF. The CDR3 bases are TGTGCCAGCAGTTTATTTTTCGGGGGGGCCGGCAATGAGCAGTTCTTC.

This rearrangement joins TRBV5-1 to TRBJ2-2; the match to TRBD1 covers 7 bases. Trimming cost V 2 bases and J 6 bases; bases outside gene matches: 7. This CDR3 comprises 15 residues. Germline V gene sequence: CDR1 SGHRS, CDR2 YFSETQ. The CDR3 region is CASSFRQGAAGELFF. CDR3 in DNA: TGCGCCAGCAGCTTCCGACAGGGCGCGGCCGGGGAGCTGTTTTTT.

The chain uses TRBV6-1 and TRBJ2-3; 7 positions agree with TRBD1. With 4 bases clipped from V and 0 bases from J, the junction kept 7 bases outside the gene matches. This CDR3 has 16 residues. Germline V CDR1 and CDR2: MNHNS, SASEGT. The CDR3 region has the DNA TGTGCCAGCAGTGCACAGGGGTTATCTAGCACAGATACGCAGTATTTT. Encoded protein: CASSAQGLSSTDTQYF.

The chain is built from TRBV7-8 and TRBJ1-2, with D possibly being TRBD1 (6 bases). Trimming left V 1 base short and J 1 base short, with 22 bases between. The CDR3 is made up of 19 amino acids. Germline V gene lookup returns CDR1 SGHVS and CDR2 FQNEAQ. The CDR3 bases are TGTGCCAGCAGCTTAGATGTTGGGACACCCTCGACCCTTAACTATGGCTACACCTTC. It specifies CASSLDVGTPSTLNYGYTF.

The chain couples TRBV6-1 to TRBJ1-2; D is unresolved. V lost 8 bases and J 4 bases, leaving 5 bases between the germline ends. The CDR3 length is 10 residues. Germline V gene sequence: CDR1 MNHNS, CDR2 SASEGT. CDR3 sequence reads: CASGSYGYTF. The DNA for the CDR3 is TGTGCCAGCGGGAGCTATGGCTACACCTTC.

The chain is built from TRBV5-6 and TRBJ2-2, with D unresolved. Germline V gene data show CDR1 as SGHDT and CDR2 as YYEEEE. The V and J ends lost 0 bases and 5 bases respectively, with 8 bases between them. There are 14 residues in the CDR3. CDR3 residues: CASSLGLKTGELFF. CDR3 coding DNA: TGTGCCAGCAGCTTGGGGCTTAAGACCGGGGAGCTGTTTTTT. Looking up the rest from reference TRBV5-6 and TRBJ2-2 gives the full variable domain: DAGVTQSPTHLIKTRGQQVTLRCSPKSGHDTVSWYQQALGQGPQFIFQYYEEEERQRGNFPDRFSGHQFPNYSSELNVNALLLGDSALYLCASSLGLKTGELFFGEGSRLTVL.

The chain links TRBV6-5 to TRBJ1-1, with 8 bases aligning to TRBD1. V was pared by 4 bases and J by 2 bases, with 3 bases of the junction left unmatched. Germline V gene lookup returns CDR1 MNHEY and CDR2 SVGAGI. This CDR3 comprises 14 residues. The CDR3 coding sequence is TGTGCCAGCAGTTCTGCAGGGGGCAACACTGAAGCTTTCTTT. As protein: CASSSAGGNTEAFF.

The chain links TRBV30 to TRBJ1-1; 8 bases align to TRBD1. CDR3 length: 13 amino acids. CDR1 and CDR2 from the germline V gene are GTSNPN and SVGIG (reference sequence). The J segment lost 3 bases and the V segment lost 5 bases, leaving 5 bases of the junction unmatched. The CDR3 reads CAWDRGGDTEAFF. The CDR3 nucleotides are TGTGCCTGGGACAGGGGAGGAGACACTGAAGCTTTCTTT.

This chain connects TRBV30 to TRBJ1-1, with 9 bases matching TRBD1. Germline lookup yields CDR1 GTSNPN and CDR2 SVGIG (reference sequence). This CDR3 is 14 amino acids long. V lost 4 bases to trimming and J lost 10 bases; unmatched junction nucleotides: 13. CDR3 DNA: TGTGCCTGGAAACTGACAGGGGGGATCCTTGGAGCTTTCTTT. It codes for CAWKLTGGILGAFF.

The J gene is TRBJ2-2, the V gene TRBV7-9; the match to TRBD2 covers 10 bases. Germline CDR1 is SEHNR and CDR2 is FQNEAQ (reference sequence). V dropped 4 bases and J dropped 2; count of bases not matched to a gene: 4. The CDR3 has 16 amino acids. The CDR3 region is CASSSSGGHNTGELFF. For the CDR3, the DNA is TGTGCCAGCAGCTCTAGCGGGGGTCATAACACCGGGGAGCTGTTTTTT.